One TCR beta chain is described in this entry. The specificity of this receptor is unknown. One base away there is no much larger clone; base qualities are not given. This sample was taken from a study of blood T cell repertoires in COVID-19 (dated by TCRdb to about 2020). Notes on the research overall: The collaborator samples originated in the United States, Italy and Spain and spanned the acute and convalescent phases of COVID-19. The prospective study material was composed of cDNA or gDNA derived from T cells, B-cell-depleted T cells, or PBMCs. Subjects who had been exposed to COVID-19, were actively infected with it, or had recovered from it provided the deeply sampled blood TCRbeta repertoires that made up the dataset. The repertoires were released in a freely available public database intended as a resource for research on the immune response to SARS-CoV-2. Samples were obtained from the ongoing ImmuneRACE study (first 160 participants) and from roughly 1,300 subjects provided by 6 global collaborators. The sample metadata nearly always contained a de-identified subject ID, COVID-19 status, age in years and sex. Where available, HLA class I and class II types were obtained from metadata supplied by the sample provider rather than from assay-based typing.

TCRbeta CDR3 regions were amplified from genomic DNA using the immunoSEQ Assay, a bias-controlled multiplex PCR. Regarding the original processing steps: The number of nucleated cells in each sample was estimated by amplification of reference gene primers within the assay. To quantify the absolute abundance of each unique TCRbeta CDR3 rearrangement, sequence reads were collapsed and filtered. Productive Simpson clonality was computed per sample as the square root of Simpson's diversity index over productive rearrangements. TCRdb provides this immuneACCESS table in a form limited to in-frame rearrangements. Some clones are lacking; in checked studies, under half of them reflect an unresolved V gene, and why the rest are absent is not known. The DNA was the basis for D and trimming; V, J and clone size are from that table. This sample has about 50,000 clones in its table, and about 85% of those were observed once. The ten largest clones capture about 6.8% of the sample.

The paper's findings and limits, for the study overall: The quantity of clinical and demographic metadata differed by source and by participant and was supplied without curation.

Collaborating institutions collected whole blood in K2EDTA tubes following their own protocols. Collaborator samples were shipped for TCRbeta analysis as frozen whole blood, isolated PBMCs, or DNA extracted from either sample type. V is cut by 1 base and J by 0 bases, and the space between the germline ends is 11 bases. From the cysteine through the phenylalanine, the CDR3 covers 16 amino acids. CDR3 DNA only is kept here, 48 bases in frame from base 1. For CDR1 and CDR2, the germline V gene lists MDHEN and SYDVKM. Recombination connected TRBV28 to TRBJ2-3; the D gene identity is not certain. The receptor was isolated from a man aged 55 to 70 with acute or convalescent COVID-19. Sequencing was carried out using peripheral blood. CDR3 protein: CASSLYRLSSTDTQYF. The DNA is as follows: TGTGCCAGCAGTTTATATCGGTTATCTAGCACAGATACGCAGTATTTT.